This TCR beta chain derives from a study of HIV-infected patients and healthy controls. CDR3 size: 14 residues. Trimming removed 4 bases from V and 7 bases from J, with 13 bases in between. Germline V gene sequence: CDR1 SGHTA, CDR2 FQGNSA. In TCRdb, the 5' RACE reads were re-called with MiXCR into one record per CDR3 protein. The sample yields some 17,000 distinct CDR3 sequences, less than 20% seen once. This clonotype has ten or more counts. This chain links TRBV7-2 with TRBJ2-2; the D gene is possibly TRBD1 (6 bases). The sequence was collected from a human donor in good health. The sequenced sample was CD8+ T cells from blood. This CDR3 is CASSSIQGSGELFF. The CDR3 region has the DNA TGTGCCAGCAGCTCAATACAGGGAAGCGGGGAGCTGTTTTTT.